Sequencing of this TCR beta chain was carried out in a study of human T cells and chemical hapten exposure (dated by TCRdb to 2020 to 2023). For the study in its entirety: For sensitization, 2% DPC in acetone was applied to a 2 cm by 2 cm area of upper inner arm skin. Throughout the study period of 20 to 30 weeks, patients also received therapeutic DPC doses to the scalp every week. Patch testing was performed on the upper back with Finn chambers containing 0.01% DPC, and the patch tests were scored after 6 days according to International Contact Dermatitis Research Group standards. The patient cohort, mostly female, included alopecia areata with under or over 50% scalp involvement, alopecia totalis and alopecia universalis. The libraries were sequenced as a pool, and the TCR yield per sample differed mostly because of small variations in library volumes within the pool. This study followed changes in the peripheral blood TCR repertoire in vivo during primary and secondary sensitization of alopecia patients to the hapten diphenylcyclopropenone (DPC). Blood was sampled from patients pre-sensitization (week 0) and at 2, 6 and about 24 weeks after DPC sensitization. Twenty-nine alopecia patients provided blood for TCR sequencing at one to four time points (pre-sensitization, 2, 6 and 24 weeks).

The time point tag for this specimen amounts to: patch test 3, about 24 weeks after DPC sensitization. Sample treatment or condition, as interpreted from the label and publication: therapeutic diphenylcyclopropenone sensitization with weekly scalp DPC. At every patch-test visit, the blood draw took place before the patch test was put on. Patients were eligible if aged 18 to 70, diagnosed with alopecia and judged suitable for DPC therapy, and pregnant patients were excluded. Total RNA was extracted from unfractionated whole blood collected in Tempus Blood RNA tubes. Overall study results and their limits: No change with DPC sensitization was found in the number of TCRs above 1 in 1000 frequency, and no evidence of global repertoire structure alterations was found. Expanded TCRs formed significantly more large CDR3 similarity clusters than pre-sensitization or healthy control sets, consistent with antigen-driven responses. The number of PT1 expanded TCRs positively correlated with patch test score, significant at thresholds 8, 16 and 32 but not 4. Alopecia, a presumed autoimmune disease, was present in all patients, so the immune response of the patients might differ from that of healthy individuals. Repeated subsampling changed both the strength of the expansion versus patch-test correlation and the threshold at which the correlation became significant.

CDR1 is given as MDHEN and CDR2 as SYDVKM, both from the germline V gene. From the cysteine up to the phenylalanine, the CDR3 has a length of 13 residues. The kept DNA is CDR3 alone, 39 bases in frame from the first base. A distance of 4 bases separates the germline ends of V and J, which lose 3 bases and 1 base respectively. Libraries were built with RACE. The instrument given in TCRdb is NextSeq 500. Library preparation attached unique molecular identifiers to individual cDNA molecules for quantitative, reproducible TCR counting. For every blood RNA sample, sequencing covered both the TCR alpha and TCR beta chains. The study's processing was this. Samples had a median of about 96,000 TCRs, with a range from roughly 23,224 to 750,000. V, J and CDR3 annotation of the TCR reads was carried out using the Decombinator software suite. Every sample was subsampled to the same number of TCRs (28,000) for the PS versus PT1 abundance plots. Expanded TCRs were defined as absent before sensitization and observed at least eight times at the 2-week time point. TCRdb itself trimmed the public reads at Q25 with fastp, ran MiXCR and retained productive beta chains. Each record represents a unique CDR3 protein, reported with the most common genes and DNA among its rows. The V and J calls were not made by the authors but by TCRdb's processing. The sample data list 120,000 or so distinct CDR3 sequences, and about 10% of these were observed just once. Roughly 2.3% of the sample comes from the top ten.

The sample holds many counts of this clonotype. Its antigen remains undetermined. One base away there is no much larger clone; base qualities are not given. The material was whole blood, obtained in connection with sensitization to the hapten diphenylcyclopropenone (DPC). The receptor chain draws on TRBV28 and TRBJ1-5; there is no confident call for the D gene. The sequence came from a woman in her forties or fifties with alopecia areata. Some clones in this sample may be carry-over from other donors' samples. The nucleotides are TGTGCCAGCAGTTTGAGGAGCAATCAGCCCCAGCATTTT. It translates to CASSLRSNQPQHF.